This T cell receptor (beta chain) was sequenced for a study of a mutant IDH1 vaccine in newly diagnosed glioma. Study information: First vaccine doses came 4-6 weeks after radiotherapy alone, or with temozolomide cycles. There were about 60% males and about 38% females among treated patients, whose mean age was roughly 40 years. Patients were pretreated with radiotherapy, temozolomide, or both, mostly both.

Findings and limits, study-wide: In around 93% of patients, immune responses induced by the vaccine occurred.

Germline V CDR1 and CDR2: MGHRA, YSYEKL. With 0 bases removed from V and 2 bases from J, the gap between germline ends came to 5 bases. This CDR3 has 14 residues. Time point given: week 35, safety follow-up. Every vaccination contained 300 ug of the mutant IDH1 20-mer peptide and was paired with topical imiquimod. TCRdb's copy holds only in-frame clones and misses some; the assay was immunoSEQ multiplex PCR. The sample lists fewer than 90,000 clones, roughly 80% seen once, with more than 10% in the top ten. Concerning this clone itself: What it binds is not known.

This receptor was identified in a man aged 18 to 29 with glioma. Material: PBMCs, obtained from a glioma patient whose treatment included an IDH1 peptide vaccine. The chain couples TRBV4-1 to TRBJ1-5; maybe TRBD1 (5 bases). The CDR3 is CASSQEGGNQPQHF. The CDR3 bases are TGCGCCAGCAGCCAAGAAGGGGGCAATCAGCCCCAGCATTTT.